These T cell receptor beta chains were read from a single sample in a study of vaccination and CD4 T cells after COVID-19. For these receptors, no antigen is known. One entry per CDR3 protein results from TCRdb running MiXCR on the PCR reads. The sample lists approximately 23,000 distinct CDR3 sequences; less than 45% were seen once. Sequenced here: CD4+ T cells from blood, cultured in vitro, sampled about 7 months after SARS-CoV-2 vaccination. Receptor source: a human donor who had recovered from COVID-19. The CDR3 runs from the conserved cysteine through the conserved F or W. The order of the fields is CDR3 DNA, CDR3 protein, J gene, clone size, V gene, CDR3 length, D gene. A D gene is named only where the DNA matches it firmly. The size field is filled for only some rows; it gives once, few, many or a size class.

DNA: TGCAGTGCTAGAGATGGGGGGGGTCCAGATACGCAGTATTTT; CDR3: CSARDGGGPDTQYF; J: TRBJ2-3; size: .; V: TRBV20-1; length: 14; D: TRBD2
DNA: TGTGCCAGCAGTTACTACGCCACCAGGGGGTGGGACACTGAAGCTTTCTTT; CDR3: CASSYYATRGWDTEAFF; J: TRBJ1-1; size: .; V: TRBV6-5; length: 17; D: TRBD1
DNA: TGTGCCAGCAGCTACGGGACTAGCGGGCACACACAACCCTACGAGCAGTACTTC; CDR3: CASSYGTSGHTQPYEQYF; J: TRBJ2-7; size: .; V: TRBV7-8; length: 18; D: TRBD2
DNA: TGCAGCGTTGGTGGAGGGCTTCAAACTAGCTCCTACGAGCAGTACTTC; CDR3: CSVGGGLQTSSYEQYF; J: TRBJ2-7; size: .; V: TRBV29-1; length: 16; D: .
DNA: TGTGCCAGCAGCCAAGGGGACAGGAGTAGCACAGATACGCAGTATTTT; CDR3: CASSQGDRSSTDTQYF; J: TRBJ2-3; size: .; V: TRBV4-2; length: 16; D: TRBD1
DNA: TGCAGCGTTGAAAGCGGGGGCTACACCTTC; CDR3: CSVESGGYTF; J: TRBJ1-2; size: .; V: TRBV29-1; length: 10; D: .
DNA: TGTGCCAGCAGCCCCGGGATAAGGTTGGAGGAGCGACTCAATGAGCAGTTCTTC; CDR3: CASSPGIRLEERLNEQFF; J: TRBJ2-1; size: .; V: TRBV28; length: 18; D: .
DNA: TGTGCCACCAGCAGAAGGCCCCCAGGAACGCAGTATTTT; CDR3: CATSRRPPGTQYF; J: TRBJ2-3; size: .; V: TRBV15; length: 13; D: .
DNA: TGTGCCAGCAGTGTTCAAGGCTATGGCTACACCTTC; CDR3: CASSVQGYGYTF; J: TRBJ1-2; size: few; V: TRBV2; length: 12; D: .
DNA: TGTGCCAGCAGCTTGAGCTCCGCACAAGATACGCAGTATTTT; CDR3: CASSLSSAQDTQYF; J: TRBJ2-3; size: few; V: TRBV7-2; length: 14; D: .
DNA: TGTGCCAGCAGCTTGGCCCCCCGGACCGAAATATGGGAGCAGTACTTC; CDR3: CASSLAPRTEIWEQYF; J: TRBJ2-7; size: .; V: TRBV5-3; length: 16; D: .
DNA: TGTGCCAGCAGTTATGCAGGCTCCTATGGCTACACCTTC; CDR3: CASSYAGSYGYTF; J: TRBJ1-2; size: few; V: TRBV6-5; length: 13; D: .
DNA: TGTGCCAGCAGTTTATTCGCAGGACTAATACGGGACGAGCAGTACTTC; CDR3: CASSLFAGLIRDEQYF; J: TRBJ2-7; size: few; V: TRBV7-2; length: 16; D: .
DNA: TGTGCCAGCAGCTTGGGTGAGGGCACCGGGGAGCTGTTTTTT; CDR3: CASSLGEGTGELFF; J: TRBJ2-2; size: .; V: TRBV5-4; length: 14; D: .